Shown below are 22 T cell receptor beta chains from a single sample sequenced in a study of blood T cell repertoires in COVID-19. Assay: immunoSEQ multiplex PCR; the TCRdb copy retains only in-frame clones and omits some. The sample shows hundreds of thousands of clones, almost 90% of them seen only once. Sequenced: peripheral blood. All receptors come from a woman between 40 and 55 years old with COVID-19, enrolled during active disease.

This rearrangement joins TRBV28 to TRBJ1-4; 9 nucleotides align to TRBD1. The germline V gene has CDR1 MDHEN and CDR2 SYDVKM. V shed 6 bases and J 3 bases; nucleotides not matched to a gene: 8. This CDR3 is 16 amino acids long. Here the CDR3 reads CASSKDRGRANEKLFF. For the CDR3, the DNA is TGTGCCAGCAGCAAAGACAGGGGGAGGGCTAATGAAAAACTGTTTTTT.

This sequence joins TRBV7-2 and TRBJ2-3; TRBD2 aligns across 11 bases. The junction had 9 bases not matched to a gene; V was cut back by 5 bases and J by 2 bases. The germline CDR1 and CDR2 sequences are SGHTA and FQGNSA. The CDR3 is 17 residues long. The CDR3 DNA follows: TGTGCCAGCAGCCGCTATAGCGGGGGGGCTGACACAGATACGCAGTATTTT. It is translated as CASSRYSGGADTDTQYF.

The CDR3 is CATSRDPAYEQYF. CDR3 DNA: TGTGCCACCAGCAGAGACCCCGCCTACGAGCAGTACTTC. This chain joins TRBV15 and TRBJ2-7; D is undetermined. This CDR3 is built from 13 residues. Trimming cost V 0 bases and J 2 bases, with 5 bases left between them. Germline V CDR1 and CDR2: LNHNV, YYDKDF (reference sequence). Using reference TRBV15 and TRBJ2-7 for the parts outside the CDR3, the full variable domain is DAMVIQNPRYQVTQFGKPVTLSCSQTLNHNVMYWYQQKSSQAPKLLFHYYDKDFNNEADTPDNFQSRRPNTSFCFLDIRSPGLGDTAMYLCATSRDPAYEQYFGPGTRLTVT.

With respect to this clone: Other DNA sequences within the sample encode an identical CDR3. The CDR3 spells CASSQSTDTQYF. CDR3 in DNA: TGCGCCAGCAGCCAGAGCACAGATACGCAGTATTTT. V and J are TRBV5-1 and TRBJ2-3; D call uncertain. V dropped 4 bases and J dropped 0 bases, with 3 bases sitting between them. Germline V CDR1 and CDR2: SGHRS, YFSETQ. This CDR3 region has 12 residues.

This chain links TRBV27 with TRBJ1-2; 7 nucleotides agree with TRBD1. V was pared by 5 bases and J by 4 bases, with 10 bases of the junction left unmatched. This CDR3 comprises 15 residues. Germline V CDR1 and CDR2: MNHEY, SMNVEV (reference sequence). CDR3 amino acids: CASSKFTDRVYGYTF. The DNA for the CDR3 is TGTGCCAGCAGTAAATTCACCGACAGGGTCTATGGCTACACCTTC.

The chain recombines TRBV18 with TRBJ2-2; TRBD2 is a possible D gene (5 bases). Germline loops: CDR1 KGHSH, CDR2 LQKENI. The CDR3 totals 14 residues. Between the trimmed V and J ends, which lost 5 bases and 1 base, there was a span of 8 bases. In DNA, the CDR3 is TGTGCCAGCTCAAGAGAGGGGAACACCGGGGAGCTGTTTTTT. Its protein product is CASSREGNTGELFF.

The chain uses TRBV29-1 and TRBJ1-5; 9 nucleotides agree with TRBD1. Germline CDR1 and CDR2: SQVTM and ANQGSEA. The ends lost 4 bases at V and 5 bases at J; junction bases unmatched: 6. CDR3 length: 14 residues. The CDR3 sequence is CSVVEDRGYQPQHF. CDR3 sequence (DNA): TGCAGCGTTGTAGAGGACAGGGGTTATCAGCCCCAGCATTTT.

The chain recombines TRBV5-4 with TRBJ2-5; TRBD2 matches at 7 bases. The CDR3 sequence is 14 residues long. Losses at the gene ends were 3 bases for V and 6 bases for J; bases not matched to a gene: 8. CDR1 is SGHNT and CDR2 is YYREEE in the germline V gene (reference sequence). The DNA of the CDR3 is TGTGCCAGCAGCTCCCCCGGCGGGAGACAGACCCAGTACTTC. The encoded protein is CASSSPGGRQTQYF. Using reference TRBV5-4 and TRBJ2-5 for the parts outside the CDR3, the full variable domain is ETGVTQSPTHLIKTRGQQVTLRCSSQSGHNTVSWYQQALGQGPQFIFQYYREEENGRGNFPPRFSGLQFPNYSSELNVNALELDDSALYLCASSSPGGRQTQYFGPGTRLLVL.

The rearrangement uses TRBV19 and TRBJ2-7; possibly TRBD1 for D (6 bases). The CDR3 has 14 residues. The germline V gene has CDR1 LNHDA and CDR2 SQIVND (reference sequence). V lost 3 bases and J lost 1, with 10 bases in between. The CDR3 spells CASSIRTESYEQYF. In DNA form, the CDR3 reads TGTGCCAGTAGTATTAGGACAGAGTCCTACGAGCAGTACTTC.

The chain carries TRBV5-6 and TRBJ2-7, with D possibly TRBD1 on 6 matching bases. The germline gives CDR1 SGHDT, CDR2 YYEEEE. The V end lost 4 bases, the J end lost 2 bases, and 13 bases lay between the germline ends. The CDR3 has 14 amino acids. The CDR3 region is CASSRTDRAYEQYF. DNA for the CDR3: TGTGCCAGCAGCCGTACGGACAGAGCCTACGAGCAGTACTTC.

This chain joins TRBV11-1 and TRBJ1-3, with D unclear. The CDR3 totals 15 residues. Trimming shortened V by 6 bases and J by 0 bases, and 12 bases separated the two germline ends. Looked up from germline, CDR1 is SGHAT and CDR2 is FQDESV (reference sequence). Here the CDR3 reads CASSFHSGSGNTIYF. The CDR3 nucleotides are TGTGCCAGCAGTTTCCACAGCGGCTCTGGAAACACCATATATTTT.

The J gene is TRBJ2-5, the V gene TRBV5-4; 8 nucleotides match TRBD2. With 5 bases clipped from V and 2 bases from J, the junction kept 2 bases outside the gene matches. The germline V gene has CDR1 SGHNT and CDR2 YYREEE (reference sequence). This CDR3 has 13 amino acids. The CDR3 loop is CASRPSGQETQYF. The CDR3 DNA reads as TGTGCCAGCAGACCTAGCGGGCAAGAGACCCAGTACTTC.

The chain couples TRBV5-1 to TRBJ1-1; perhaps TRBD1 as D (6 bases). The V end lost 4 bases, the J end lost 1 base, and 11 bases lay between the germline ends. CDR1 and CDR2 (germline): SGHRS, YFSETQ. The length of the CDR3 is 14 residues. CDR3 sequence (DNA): TGCGCCAGCAGCATGCAGGGGAGGAACACTGAAGCTTTCTTT. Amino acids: CASSMQGRNTEAFF.

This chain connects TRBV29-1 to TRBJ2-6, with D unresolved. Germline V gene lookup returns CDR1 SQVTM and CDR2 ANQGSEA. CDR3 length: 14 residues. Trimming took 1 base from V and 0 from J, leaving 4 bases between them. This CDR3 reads CSVEASSGANVLTF. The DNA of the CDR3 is TGCAGCGTTGAAGCGAGCTCTGGGGCCAACGTCCTGACTTTC. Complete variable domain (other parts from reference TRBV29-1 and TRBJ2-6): SAVISQKPSRDICQRGTSLTIQCQVDSQVTMMFWYRQQPGQSLTLIATANQGSEATYESGFVIDKFPISRPNLTFSTLTVSNMSPEDSSIYLCSVEASSGANVLTFGAGSRLTVL.

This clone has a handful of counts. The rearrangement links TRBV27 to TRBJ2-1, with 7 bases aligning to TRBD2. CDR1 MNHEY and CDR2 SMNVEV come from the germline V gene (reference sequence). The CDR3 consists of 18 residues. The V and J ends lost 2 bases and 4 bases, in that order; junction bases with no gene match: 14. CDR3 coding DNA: TGTGCCAGCAGTTTAAGGGACGGGCGGGAGCGTAAATACAATGAGCAGTTCTTC. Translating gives CASSLRDGRERKYNEQFF.

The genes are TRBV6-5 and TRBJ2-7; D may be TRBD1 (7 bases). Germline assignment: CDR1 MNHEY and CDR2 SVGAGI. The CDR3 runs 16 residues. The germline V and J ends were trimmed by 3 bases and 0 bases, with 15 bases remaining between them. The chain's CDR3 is CASSYRAGQSSYEQYF. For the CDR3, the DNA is TGTGCCAGCAGTTATCGGGCGGGACAGAGCTCCTACGAGCAGTACTTC.

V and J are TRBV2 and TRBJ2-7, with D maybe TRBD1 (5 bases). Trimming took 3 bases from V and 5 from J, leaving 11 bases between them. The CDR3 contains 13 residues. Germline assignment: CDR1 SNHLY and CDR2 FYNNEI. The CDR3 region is CASSDFLGHEQYF. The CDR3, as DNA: TGTGCCAGCAGTGATTTTCTGGGGCACGAGCAGTACTTC.

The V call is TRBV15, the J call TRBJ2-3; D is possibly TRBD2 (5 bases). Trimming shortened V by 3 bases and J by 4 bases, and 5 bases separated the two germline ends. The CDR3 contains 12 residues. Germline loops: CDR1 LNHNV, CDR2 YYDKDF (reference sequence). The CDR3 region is CATSREADTQYF. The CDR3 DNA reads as TGTGCCACCAGCAGGGAGGCAGATACGCAGTATTTT.

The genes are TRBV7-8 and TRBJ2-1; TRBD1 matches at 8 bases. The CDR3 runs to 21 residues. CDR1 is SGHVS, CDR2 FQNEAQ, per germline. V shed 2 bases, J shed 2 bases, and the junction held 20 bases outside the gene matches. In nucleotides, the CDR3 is TGTGCCAGCAGCTTACTGAAGACCGGGACAGGCACCATTTCCCCCTACAATGAGCAGTTCTTC. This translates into CASSLLKTGTGTISPYNEQFF.

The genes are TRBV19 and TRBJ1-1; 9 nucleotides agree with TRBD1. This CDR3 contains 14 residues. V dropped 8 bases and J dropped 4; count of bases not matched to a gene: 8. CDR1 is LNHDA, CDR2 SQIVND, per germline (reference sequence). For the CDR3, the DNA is TGTGCCAGTGAACCGGGACAGGGTGGCACTGAAGCTTTCTTT. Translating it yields CASEPGQGGTEAFF.

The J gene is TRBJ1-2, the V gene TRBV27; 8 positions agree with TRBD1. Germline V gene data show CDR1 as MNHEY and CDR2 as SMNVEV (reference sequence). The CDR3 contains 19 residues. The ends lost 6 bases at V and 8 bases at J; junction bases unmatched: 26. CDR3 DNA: TGTGCCAGCAGACAAATAACCCCGGACAGGGTCGGGGTTCGTCGGGGCTACACCTTC. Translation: CASRQITPDRVGVRRGYTF.

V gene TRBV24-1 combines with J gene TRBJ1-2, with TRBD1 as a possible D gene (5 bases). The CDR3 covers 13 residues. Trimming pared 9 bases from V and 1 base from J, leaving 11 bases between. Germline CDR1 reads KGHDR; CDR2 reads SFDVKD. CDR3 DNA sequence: TGTGCCACCGCCGGGGGAGTTAACTATGGCTACACCTTC. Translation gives CATAGGVNYGYTF.